The TCR beta chain under discussion was sequenced for a study of somatic mutations in cytotoxic T cells in rheumatoid arthritis. Study context: In some cases, T-cell populations stained with V beta antibodies were flow-sorted at nearly 100% purity, and these included V beta1+ cells sequenced for TCRB.

Trimming took 3 bases from V and 3 from J, leaving 8 bases between them. The CDR3 loop spans 14 amino acids. The germline V gene has CDR1 LNHDA and CDR2 SQIVND (reference sequence). Profiled with immunoSEQ multiplex PCR; TCRdb holds only in-frame clones, not every one. The sample contains 8,900 or so clones, about 75% of which appear only once. Material: CD8+ T cells sorted from blood. The gene calls are TRBV19 and TRBJ1-4, with unresolved D. This sequence was found in an adult with rheumatoid arthritis. This chain's CDR3 is CASSIQSSNEKLFF. The DNA for the CDR3 is TGTGCCAGTAGTATTCAGTCTTCTAATGAAAAACTGTTTTTT.